This is a list of T cell receptor beta chains from one sample in a study of T cell responses to AZD1222 COVID-19 vaccine. The repertoire was sequenced with immunoSEQ multiplex PCR; TCRdb's copy has only in-frame clones and lacks some. The data show approximately 100,000 clones, approximately 88% seen once. The sample in question was peripheral blood, obtained on day 0 of AZD1222 vaccination. These receptors were obtained from an adult in good health. The CDR3 runs from the conserved cysteine through the conserved F or W. Fields, in order: clone size, CDR3 length, D gene, J gene, V gene, CDR3 protein, CDR3 DNA. D genes are given only for firm matches. Clone size is not always given. Where it is, it says once, few, many or a class for expanded clones.

>few|13|-|TRBJ2-7|TRBV4-1
CASSQGQNYEQYF
TGCGCCAGCAGCCAAGGACAAAACTACGAGCAGTACTTC
>-|16|-|TRBJ2-3|TRBV11-3
CASSLGLGETTDTQYF
TGTGCCAGCAGCTTAGGCCTGGGGGAGACCACAGATACGCAGTATTTT
>-|15|-|TRBJ2-6|TRBV5-1
CASSLVGAGANVLTF
TGCGCCAGCAGCTTAGTGGGGGCTGGGGCCAACGTCCTGACTTTC
>-|13|-|TRBJ1-4|TRBV11-2
CASSSIVRAELFF
TGTGCCAGCAGCTCCATCGTACGGGCCGAACTGTTTTTT
>-|17|-|TRBJ2-1|TRBV5-1
CASSLGTGQMTHNEQFF
TGCGCCAGCAGCTTGGGAACAGGCCAGATGACACACAATGAGCAGTTCTTC
>-|14|-|TRBJ2-3|TRBV6-5
CASSYSSGTDTQYF
TGTGCCAGCAGTTATTCCTCTGGGACGGATACGCAGTATTTT
>-|16|TRBD2|TRBJ2-1|TRBV5-6
CASSLATGTNYNEQFF
TGTGCCAGCAGCTTGGCTACCGGGACTAACTACAATGAGCAGTTCTTC
>-|13|-|TRBJ2-3|TRBV5-1
CASGRGLTDTQYF
TGCGCCAGCGGGCGCGGACTCACAGATACGCAGTATTTT
>-|15|TRBD1|TRBJ1-1|TRBV27
CASRREESGTGRAFF
TGTGCCAGCAGGCGTGAGGAAAGTGGGACAGGGAGGGCTTTCTTT
>few|15|TRBD2|TRBJ2-1|TRBV7-3
CASSFGGAAYNEQFF
TGTGCCAGCAGCTTCGGGGGGGCTGCCTACAATGAGCAGTTCTTC
>-|14|-|TRBJ1-2|TRBV11-2
CASSRRGLNYGYTF
TGTGCCAGCAGCCGGAGGGGGTTAAACTATGGCTACACCTTC
>-|13|-|TRBJ2-2|TRBV19
CASSNEGSGELFF
TGTGCCAGTAGTAATGAAGGATCCGGGGAGCTGTTTTTT
>-|19|-|TRBJ2-6|TRBV12-5
CASGFVGVGWDSGANVLTF
TGTGCTAGTGGTTTCGTGGGTGTTGGCTGGGACTCTGGGGCCAACGTCCTGACTTTC
>-|15|-|TRBJ1-1|TRBV10-2
CASSEPSQGRTEAFF
TGCGCCAGCAGTGAGCCCTCCCAGGGAAGGACTGAAGCTTTCTTT
>-|13|-|TRBJ1-2|TRBV6-5
CATAGGGTYGYTF
TGTGCCACCGCCGGGGGGGGGACCTATGGCTACACCTTC
>-|14|-|TRBJ1-4|TRBV2
CASSEGVAYEKLFF
TGTGCCAGCAGTGAAGGGGTAGCTTATGAAAAACTGTTTTTT
>-|16|TRBD1|TRBJ1-2|TRBV27
CASSLSVSGGFYGYTF
TGTGCCAGCAGTTTATCGGTTTCAGGGGGATTCTATGGCTACACCTTC
>-|13|-|TRBJ1-2|TRBV24-1
CATSDGTSLGYTF
TGTGCCACCAGTGATGGGACGTCTCTTGGCTACACCTTC
>-|15|-|TRBJ1-1|TRBV25-1
CASSEGGRGNTEAFF
TGTGCCAGCAGTGAAGGGGGCAGGGGAAACACTGAAGCTTTCTTT
>-|14|-|TRBJ1-2|TRBV7-2
CASSFSGSNYGYTF
TGTGCCAGCAGCTTCTCAGGGAGTAACTATGGCTACACCTTC
>-|12|-|TRBJ1-1|TRBV10-1
CASVKGDTEAFF
TGCGCCAGCGTTAAGGGGGACACTGAAGCTTTCTTT
>-|15|TRBD2|TRBJ2-1|TRBV5-1
CASSFGGTSYNEQFF
TGCGCCAGCAGCTTCGGGGGGACGTCCTACAATGAGCAGTTCTTC
>-|14|TRBD1|TRBJ1-4|TRBV6-6
CASRKTGTGEKLFF
TGTGCCAGCAGGAAAACCGGGACAGGCGAAAAACTGTTTTTT
>-|14|-|TRBJ1-2|TRBV11-3
CASSLGAGNYGYTF
TGTGCCAGCAGCTTAGGGGCGGGTAACTATGGCTACACCTTC
>-|13|TRBD1|TRBJ1-2|TRBV4-2
CASSQGTGDRDTF
TGTGCCAGCAGCCAAGGGACAGGGGATAGAGACACCTTC
>-|15|-|TRBJ2-1|TRBV5-6
CASSLDPDNYNEQFF
TGTGCCAGCAGCTTGGATCCTGATAACTACAATGAGCAGTTCTTC